This T cell receptor beta chain is drawn from a study of cytomegalovirus exposure and HLA in healthy donors. Whole-study findings and limits: Researchers catalogued over 150 TCR beta chains as cytomegalovirus-associated.

This clone was counted only a few times. What it binds is not known. The PCR made use of 60 Vbeta and 13 Jbeta primers. TCRdb's copy holds only in-frame clones and misses some; the assay was immunoSEQ multiplex PCR. The table shows more than 95,000 clones, with about 15% occurring only once. The trim removed 4 bases at V and 5 bases at J, leaving 6 bases unmatched. Germline CDR1 SGHRS, CDR2 YFSETQ. CDR3 length: 15 amino acids. The receptor comes from a female donor in good health and CMV-seropositive. The sequenced material came from PBMCs. The chain couples TRBV5-1 to TRBJ1-4; the match to TRBD1 covers 9 bases. DNA for the CDR3: TGCGCCAGCAGCGATGACAGGGGGTCGAATGAAAAACTGTTTTTT. Its protein is CASSDDRGSNEKLFF.